The following is a TCR beta chain sequence with its context. Antigen: not known. The CDR3 contains 16 residues. V gave up 6 bases and J gave up 8 bases; unmatched junction bases: 12. Per the germline V gene, CDR1 is MNHNY and CDR2 is SVGAGI (reference sequence). This specimen comes from a study of cytomegalovirus exposure and HLA in healthy donors. Study results and caveats: In vitro experiments confirmed that three CMV-associated chains were specific for CMV antigens. The TCR clusters that emerged in the first cohort tended, a later analysis found, to co-occur in the roughly 110 validation repertoires.

Libraries were prepared by immunoSEQ multiplex PCR; TCRdb keeps only in-frame clonotypes and omits some of them. The sample yields about 120,000 clones, 85% to 90% seen once. The donors belonged to the 120-subject validation cohort, separate from the roughly 700-subject first cohort. This clonotype was sampled from a woman under 30 in good health and CMV-seropositive. The material sequenced was PBMCs. This chain connects TRBV6-6 to TRBJ2-1; 11 bases line up with TRBD2. The CDR3, as DNA: TGTGCCAGCAGCATCGTGATAGCGGGGGGGCCGTATGAGCAGTTCTTC. Its translation is CASSIVIAGGPYEQFF.